The 16 T cell receptor beta chains below all came from one sample that was sequenced in a study of T cells after yellow fever vaccination. MiXCR, run by TCRdb on the 5' RACE reads, gives a single entry per CDR3 protein. The sample lists some 300,000 distinct CDR3 sequences; around 9.3% were seen once. The specimen comprised CD4+ T cells sorted from PBMCs, sampled 5 days after the yellow fever booster vaccination. These TCRs come from a man younger than 30 who received the YFV17D yellow fever vaccine.

This clonotype has a count of ten or more. This chain uses TRBV15 with TRBJ1-1; D is undetermined. In germline, CDR1 is LNHNV, CDR2 YYDKDF (reference sequence). The CDR3 is 13 amino acids. V dropped 2 bases and J dropped 13 bases, with 17 bases sitting between them. CDR3: CATSRRGTPDVFF. CDR3 DNA: TGTGCCACCAGCAGACGAGGAACGCCTGACGTTTTCTTT.

This clonotype was observed a handful of times. The chain has TRBV7-2 and TRBJ1-1; 10 nucleotides align to TRBD1. V lost 4 bases to trimming and J lost 1 base; unmatched junction nucleotides: 3. The germline V gene encodes CDR1 SGHTA and CDR2 FQGNSA. The CDR3 runs to 15 residues. The CDR3 DNA reads TGTGCCAGCAGCTCCGGACAGGGGGGGAACACTGAAGCTTTCTTT. This sequence encodes CASSSGQGGNTEAFF.

This clonotype was seen ten or more times. V gene TRBV29-1 combines with J gene TRBJ2-1; TRBD1 aligns across 9 bases. Looked up from germline, CDR1 is SQVTM and CDR2 is ANQGSEA. This CDR3 is 14 amino acids long. Losses at the gene ends were 7 bases for V and 6 bases for J; bases not matched to a gene: 10. The CDR3 coding sequence is TGCAGCGGGGGACAGGGAGGTTGGGGCAATGAGCAGTTCTTC. As protein: CSGGQGGWGNEQFF.

In its sample, this clonotype was seen many times. This rearrangement joins TRBV12-3 or TRBV12-4 to TRBJ1-2, with TRBD1 matching over 7 bases. The CDR3 is made up of 14 amino acids. J was trimmed by 2 bases and V by 5 bases; bases with no gene match: 5. CDR3 residues: CASSVGQSNYGYTF. In DNA, the CDR3 is TGTGCCAGCAGTGTGGGACAGTCGAACTATGGCTACACCTTC.

On this clonotype: The junction shows a germline mismatch at one end, possibly a read error. The chain links TRBV4-2 to TRBJ2-1; TRBD2 aligns across 10 bases. Germline V gives CDR1 LGHNA, CDR2 YNFKEQ. The CDR3 has 13 residues. For the CDR3, the DNA is TGTGCCAGCAGCCAAGCCCTAGCGGGGGCCCCGGTCTTC. This encodes CASSQALAGAPVF.

This clonotype has just a few counts. The V and J genes are TRBV19 and TRBJ1-2, with D possibly being TRBD1 (5 bases). Between the trimmed V and J ends, which lost 2 bases and 5 bases, there was a span of 18 bases. The germline CDR1 and CDR2 sequences are LNHDA and SQIVND (reference sequence). This CDR3 comprises 16 residues. CDR3: CASSILRDGVGYGYTF. Written as DNA, the CDR3 is TGTGCCAGTAGTATACTCCGGGACGGTGTGGGGTATGGCTACACCTTC.

Only a few counts were recorded for this clonotype. The chain couples TRBV4-1 to TRBJ2-4; 10 bases are shared with TRBD2. The CDR3 spans 16 residues. Germline CDR1 and CDR2: MGHRA and YSYEKL. Trimming took 0 bases from V and 9 from J; bases not matched to a gene: 8. CDR3 coding DNA: TGCGCCAGCAGCCAAGAATCAGCGGGGGGGTTACGCATTCAGTACTTC. It is translated as CASSQESAGGLRIQYF.

This clonotype was recorded a few times. DNA for the CDR3: TGCGCCAGCAGCTTGGGAACGATCGGCGGGGGGGCCGGCGAGCAGTACTTC. As protein: CASSLGTIGGGAGEQYF. V gene TRBV5-1 combines with J gene TRBJ2-7, with 9 bases aligning to TRBD2. The CDR3 is 17 amino acids. With V trimmed by 0 bases and J by 6 bases, 13 bases remained unmatched. Looked up from germline, CDR1 is SGHRS and CDR2 is YFSETQ.

This clonotype has only a few counts. CDR3 sequence (DNA): TGTGCCAGCAGTCCGATCAGGGGTAGCTCCTATAATTCACCCCTCCACTTT. Protein sequence: CASSPIRGSSYNSPLHF. The chain joins TRBV6-5 to TRBJ1-6; weak D call: TRBD1 (6 bases). Germline CDR1 is MNHEY and CDR2 is SVGAGI. V was trimmed by 5 bases and J by 0 bases, leaving 14 bases between them. This CDR3 has 17 residues.

This clonotype has more than one count but fewer than ten. CDR3 sequence: CASSLVRMDSRLYSNQPQHF. CDR3 nucleotides: TGTGCCAGCAGCTTAGTTCGTATGGACAGCCGCCTCTATAGCAATCAGCCCCAGCATTTT. This chain connects TRBV11-2 to TRBJ1-5; D is perhaps TRBD1 (6 bases). There are 20 residues in the CDR3. From germline, CDR1 is SGHAT and CDR2 FQNNGV. Trimming pared 1 base from V and 0 bases from J, leaving 22 bases between.

This chain uses TRBV15 with TRBJ2-5; 7 bases align to TRBD2. V was pared by 6 bases and J by 6 bases, with 16 bases of the junction left unmatched. CDR1 and CDR2 from the germline V gene are LNHNV and YYDKDF (reference sequence). This CDR3 region has 16 residues. In nucleotides, the CDR3 is TGTGCCACCAGAGCGGGGCGCCGATGGATAAGGCAGACCCAGTACTTC. Amino acid sequence: CATRAGRRWIRQTQYF.

This clonotype was counted at least ten times. The CDR3 DNA follows: TGTGCCAGCTCATTACCGGGACCTAAGGAAACCCAGTACTTC. It codes for CASSLPGPKETQYF. V usage is TRBV18 and J usage is TRBJ2-5; D may correspond to TRBD1 or TRBD2 (5 bases each). There are 14 residues in the CDR3. The germline gives CDR1 KGHSH, CDR2 LQKENI. V was trimmed by 5 bases and J by 8 bases, leaving 18 bases between them. Drawing the rest from reference TRBV18 and TRBJ2-5, the complete variable domain is NAGVMQNPRHLVRRRGQEARLRCSPMKGHSHVYWYRQLPEEGLKFMVYLQKENIIDESGMPKERFSAEFPKEGPSILRIQQVVRGDSAAYFCASSLPGPKETQYFGPGTRLLVL.

This sequence joins TRBV6-2 or TRBV6-3 and TRBJ1-2; D unresolved. V was trimmed by 6 bases and J by 6 bases, leaving 20 bases between them. Germline V gives CDR1 MNHEY, CDR2 SVGEGT. This CDR3 is 15 amino acids long. Here the CDR3 DNA reads TGTGCCAGCAGCTACCTTAGTCCCGGGAAAAATGGCTACACCTTC. This sequence encodes CASSYLSPGKNGYTF.

This chain links TRBV11-2 with TRBJ2-2; TRBD2 matches 9 bases. The CDR3 has 14 residues. Per the germline V gene, CDR1 is SGHAT and CDR2 is FQNNGV. After removal of 6 bases from V and 3 bases from J, the junction contained 2 bases not matched to a gene. DNA of the CDR3: TGTGCCAGCAGGCTAGCGGGGTACACCGGGGAGCTGTTTTTT. This codes for CASRLAGYTGELFF.

This clonotype turned up a few times. This chain connects TRBV11-2 to TRBJ1-6; D uncertain. The CDR3 totals 15 residues. V lost 6 bases and J 8 bases, leaving 17 bases between the germline ends. Germline V lookup: CDR1 SGHAT, CDR2 FQNNGV. The CDR3 sequence is CASRQPGVLDSPLHF. CDR3 DNA sequence: TGTGCCAGCAGACAGCCCGGGGTTCTGGATTCACCCCTCCACTTT.

This clonotype appeared many times. The V and J genes are TRBV20-1 and TRBJ1-1; 7 nucleotides align to TRBD1. The germline gives CDR1 DFQATT, CDR2 SNEGSKA (reference sequence). J gave up 1 base and V 6 bases, and 11 bases lay outside the gene matches. The length of the CDR3 is 15 residues. This CDR3 is CSARQGRRENTEAFF. The CDR3 nucleotides are TGCAGTGCCCGACAGGGTAGGAGGGAGAACACTGAAGCTTTCTTT.